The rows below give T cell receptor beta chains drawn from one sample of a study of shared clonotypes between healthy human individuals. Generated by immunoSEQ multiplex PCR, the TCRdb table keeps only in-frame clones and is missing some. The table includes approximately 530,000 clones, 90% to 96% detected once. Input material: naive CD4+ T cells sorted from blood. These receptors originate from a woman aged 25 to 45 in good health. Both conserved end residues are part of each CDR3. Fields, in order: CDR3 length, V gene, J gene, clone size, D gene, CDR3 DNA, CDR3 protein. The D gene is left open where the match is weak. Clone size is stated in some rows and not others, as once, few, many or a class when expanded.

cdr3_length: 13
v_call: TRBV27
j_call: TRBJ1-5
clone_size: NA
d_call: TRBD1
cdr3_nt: TGTGCCAGCTCGACAGGGCAGGGGCAGCCCCAGCATTTT
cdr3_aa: CASSTGQGQPQHF

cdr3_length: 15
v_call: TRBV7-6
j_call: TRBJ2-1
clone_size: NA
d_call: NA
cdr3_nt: TGTGCCAGCAGCTTAGGAATGTTGGGCGACAATGAGCAGTTCTTC
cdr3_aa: CASSLGMLGDNEQFF

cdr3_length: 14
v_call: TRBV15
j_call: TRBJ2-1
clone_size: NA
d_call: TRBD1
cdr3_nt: TGTGCCACCAGCGCAGGGGGAAACTACAATGAGCAGTTCTTC
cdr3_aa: CATSAGGNYNEQFF

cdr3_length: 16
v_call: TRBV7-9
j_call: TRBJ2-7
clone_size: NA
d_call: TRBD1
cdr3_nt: TGTGCCAGCAGCTCCAGAGGGACAGGGAAATCCTACGAGCAGTACTTC
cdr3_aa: CASSSRGTGKSYEQYF

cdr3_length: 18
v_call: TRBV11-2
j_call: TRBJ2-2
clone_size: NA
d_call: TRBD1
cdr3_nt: TGTGCCAGCAGCCCGTTCCTTAGGGGACAGGTGAACACCGGGGAGCTGTTTTTT
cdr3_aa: CASSPFLRGQVNTGELFF

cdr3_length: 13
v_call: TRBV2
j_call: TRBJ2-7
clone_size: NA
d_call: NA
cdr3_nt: TGTGCCAGCAGTGAATTGGGGTTCTACGAGCAGTACTTC
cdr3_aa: CASSELGFYEQYF

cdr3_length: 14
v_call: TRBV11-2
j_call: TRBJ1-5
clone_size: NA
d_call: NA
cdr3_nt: TGTGCCAGCAGCTCCGGGACTCCATATCAGCCCCAGCATTTT
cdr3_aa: CASSSGTPYQPQHF

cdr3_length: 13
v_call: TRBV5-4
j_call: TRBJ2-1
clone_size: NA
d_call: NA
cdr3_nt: TGTGCCAGCAGCATTGGGACCGAAGGGACCCAGTTCTTC
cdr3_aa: CASSIGTEGTQFF

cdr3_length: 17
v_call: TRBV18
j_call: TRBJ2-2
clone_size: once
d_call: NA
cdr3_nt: TGTGCCAGCTCACCCGATGCAACAGGGATCGATGGCGGGGAGCTGTTTTTT
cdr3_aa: CASSPDATGIDGGELFF

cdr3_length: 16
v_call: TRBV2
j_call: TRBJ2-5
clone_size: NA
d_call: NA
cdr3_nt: TGTGCCAGCAGTGAGGTGATAGCAGGTGGTGGGGAGACCCAGTACTTC
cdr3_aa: CASSEVIAGGGETQYF

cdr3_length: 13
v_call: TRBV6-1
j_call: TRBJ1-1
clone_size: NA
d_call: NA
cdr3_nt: TGTGCCAGCAGGGAGACAGGACCCTCGGAAGCTTTCTTT
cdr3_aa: CASRETGPSEAFF

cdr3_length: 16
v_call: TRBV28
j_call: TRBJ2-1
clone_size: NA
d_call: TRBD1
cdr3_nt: TGTGCCAGCAGTTTATCCGGGACAGGGGTTTACAATGAGCAGTTCTTC
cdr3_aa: CASSLSGTGVYNEQFF

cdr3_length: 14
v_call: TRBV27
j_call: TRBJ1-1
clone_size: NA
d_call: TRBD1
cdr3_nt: TGTGCCACCAACTCCAGGGGGGGGAACACTGAAGCTTTCTTT
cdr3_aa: CATNSRGGNTEAFF

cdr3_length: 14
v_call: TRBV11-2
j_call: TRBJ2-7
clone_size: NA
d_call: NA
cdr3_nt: TGTGCCAGCAGCTTAGATAGGGACGGGTACGAGCAGTACTTC
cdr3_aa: CASSLDRDGYEQYF

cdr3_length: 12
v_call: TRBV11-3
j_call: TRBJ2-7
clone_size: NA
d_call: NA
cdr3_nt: TGTGCCAGCAGCTTAGCGGGGCGCGAGCAGTACTTC
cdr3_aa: CASSLAGREQYF

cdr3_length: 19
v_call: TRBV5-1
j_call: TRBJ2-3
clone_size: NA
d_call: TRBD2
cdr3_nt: TGCGCCAGCAGCTTCGGAGAGCGGGGCGGAAGCGATAGCACAGATACGCAGTATTTT
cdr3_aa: CASSFGERGGSDSTDTQYF

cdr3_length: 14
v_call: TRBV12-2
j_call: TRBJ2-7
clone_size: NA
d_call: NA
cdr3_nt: TGTGCAAGTCGCCCCCAATGGTGCTCCTACGAGCAGTACTTC
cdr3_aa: CASRPQWCSYEQYF

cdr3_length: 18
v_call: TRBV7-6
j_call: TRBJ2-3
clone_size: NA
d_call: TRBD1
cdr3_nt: TGTGCCAGCAGCTTAGCGGTACCAGGGGGCGAAGGCACAGATACGCAGTATTTT
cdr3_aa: CASSLAVPGGEGTDTQYF

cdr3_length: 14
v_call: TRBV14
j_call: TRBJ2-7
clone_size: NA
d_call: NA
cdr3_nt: TGTGCCAGCTTCTCTTCGGGGAGCTCCTACGAGCAGTACTTC
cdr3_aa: CASFSSGSSYEQYF

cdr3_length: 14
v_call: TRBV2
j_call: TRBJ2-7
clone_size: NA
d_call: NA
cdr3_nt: TGTGCCAGCAGTGTGATCAGGGTCCGCTACGAGCAGTACTTC
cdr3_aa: CASSVIRVRYEQYF

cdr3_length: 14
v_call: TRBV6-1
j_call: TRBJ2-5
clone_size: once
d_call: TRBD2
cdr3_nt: TGTGCCAGCAGTAGTAGCGGGAGTCGAGAGACCCAGTACTTC
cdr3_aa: CASSSSGSRETQYF

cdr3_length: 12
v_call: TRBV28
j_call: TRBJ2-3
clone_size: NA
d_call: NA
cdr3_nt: TGTGCCAGCAGTTTAAGCGGCCTCATGCAGTATTTT
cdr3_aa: CASSLSGLMQYF

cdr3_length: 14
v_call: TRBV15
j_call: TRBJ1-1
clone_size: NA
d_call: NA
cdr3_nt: TGTGCCACCAGCAGAGTAGGGCGGGCAGCTGAAGCTTTCTTT
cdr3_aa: CATSRVGRAAEAFF

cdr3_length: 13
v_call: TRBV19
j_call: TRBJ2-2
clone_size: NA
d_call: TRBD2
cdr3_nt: TGTGCCAGTACCAAGCGGGGGCCCGGGGAGCTGTTTTTT
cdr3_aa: CASTKRGPGELFF

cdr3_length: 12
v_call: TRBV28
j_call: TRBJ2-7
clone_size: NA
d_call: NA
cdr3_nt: TGTGCCAGCAGTTTAAAGGGCTACGAGCAGTACTTC
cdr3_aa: CASSLKGYEQYF

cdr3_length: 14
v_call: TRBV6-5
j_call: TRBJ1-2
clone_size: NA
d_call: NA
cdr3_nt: TGTGCCAGCAGAGGGACGGAGATAATGAATGGCTACACCTTC
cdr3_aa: CASRGTEIMNGYTF

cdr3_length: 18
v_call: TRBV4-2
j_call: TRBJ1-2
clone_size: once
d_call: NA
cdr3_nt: TGTGCCAGCAGCTCCGGGAGGGCGGTTGGCACATATATCCAAGGCTACACCTTC
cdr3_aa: CASSSGRAVGTYIQGYTF

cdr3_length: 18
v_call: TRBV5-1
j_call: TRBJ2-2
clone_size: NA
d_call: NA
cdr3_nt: TGCGCCAGCAGCCTAGGAGCAGGCACTCATGGTCCTACCGGGGAGCTGTTTTTT
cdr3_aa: CASSLGAGTHGPTGELFF

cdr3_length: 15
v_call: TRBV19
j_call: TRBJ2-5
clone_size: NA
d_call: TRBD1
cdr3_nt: TGTGCCAGTCAAGACAGGGGAGTGGGACAAGAGACCCAGTACTTC
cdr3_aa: CASQDRGVGQETQYF

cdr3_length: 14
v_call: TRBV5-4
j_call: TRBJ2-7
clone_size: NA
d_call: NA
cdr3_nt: TGTGCCAGCAGCTTGGGTTCCAGGGGCTACGAGCAGTACTTC
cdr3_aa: CASSLGSRGYEQYF

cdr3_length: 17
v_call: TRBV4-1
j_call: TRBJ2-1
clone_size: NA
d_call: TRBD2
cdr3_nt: TGCGCCAGCAGCCAACAAGCCACGGGACTAATTAGCGATGAGCAGTTCTTC
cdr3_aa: CASSQQATGLISDEQFF

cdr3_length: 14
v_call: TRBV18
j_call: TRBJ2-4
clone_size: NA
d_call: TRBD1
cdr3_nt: TGTGCCAGCTCACTTGGACAGGATATCCACATTCAGTACTTC
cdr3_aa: CASSLGQDIHIQYF

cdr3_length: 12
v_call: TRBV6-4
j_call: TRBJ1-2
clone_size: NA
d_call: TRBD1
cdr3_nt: TGTGCCAGCAGAGGACAGGGGGACGGCTACACCTTC
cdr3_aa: CASRGQGDGYTF